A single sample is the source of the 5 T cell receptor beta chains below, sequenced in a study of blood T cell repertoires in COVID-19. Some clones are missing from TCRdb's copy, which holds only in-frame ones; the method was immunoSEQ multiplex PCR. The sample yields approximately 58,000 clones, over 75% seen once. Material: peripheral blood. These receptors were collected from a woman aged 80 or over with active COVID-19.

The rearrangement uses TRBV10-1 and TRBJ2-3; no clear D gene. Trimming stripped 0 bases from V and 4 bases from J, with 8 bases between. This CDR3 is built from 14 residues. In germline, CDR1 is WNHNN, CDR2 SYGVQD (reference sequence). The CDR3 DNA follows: TGCGCCAGCAGTGAGTCGGCCGCCGCAGATACGCAGTATTTT. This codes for CASSESAAADTQYF.

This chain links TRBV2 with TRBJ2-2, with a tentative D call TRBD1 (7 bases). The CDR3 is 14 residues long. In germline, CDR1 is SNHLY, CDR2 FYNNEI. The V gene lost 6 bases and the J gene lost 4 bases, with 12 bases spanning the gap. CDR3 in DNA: TGTGCCAGCAGGAGACAGGGAGGCACCGGGGAGCTGTTTTTT. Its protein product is CASRRQGGTGELFF.

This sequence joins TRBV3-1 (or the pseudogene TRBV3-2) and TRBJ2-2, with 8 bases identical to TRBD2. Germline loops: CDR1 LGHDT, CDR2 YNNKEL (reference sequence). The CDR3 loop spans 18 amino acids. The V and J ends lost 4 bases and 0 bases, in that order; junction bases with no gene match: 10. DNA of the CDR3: TGTGCCAGCAGCCGCAACCTAGGGACTAGTGCGAACACCGGGGAGCTGTTTTTT. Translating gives CASSRNLGTSANTGELFF.

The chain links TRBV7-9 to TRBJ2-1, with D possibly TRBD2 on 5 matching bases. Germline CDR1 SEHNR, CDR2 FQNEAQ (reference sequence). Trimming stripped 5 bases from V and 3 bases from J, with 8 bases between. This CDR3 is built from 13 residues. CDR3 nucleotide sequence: TGTGCCAGCAGCCAGCGGAGCTACAATGAGCAGTTCTTC. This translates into CASSQRSYNEQFF. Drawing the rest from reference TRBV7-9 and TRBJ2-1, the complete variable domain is DTGVSQNPRHKITKRGQNVTFRCDPISEHNRLYWYRQTLGQGPEFLTYFQNEAQLEKSRLLSDRFSAERPKGSFSTLEIQRTEQGDSAMYLCASSQRSYNEQFFGPGTRLTVL.

CDR3 coding DNA: TGTGCCAGCAGCGTATCCGGGGGGACTGAAGCTTTCTTT. Protein: CASSVSGGTEAFF. V and J are TRBV9 and TRBJ1-1; weak D call: TRBD1 (5 bases). The V gene lost 1 base and the J gene lost 5 bases, with 9 bases spanning the gap. CDR3 length equals 13 residues. Germline V CDR1 and CDR2: SGDLS, YYNGEE.